This TCR beta chain was found in a study of CD8 T cells in ankylosing spondylitis. General study findings and limits: A TCR beta motif of eight highly homologous variants appeared characteristic of ankylosing spondylitis blood. Within peripheral blood, clones linked to disease were CD8+ and relatively rare. Prior literature has documented some motif variants in synovial fluid and blood from reactive arthritis. The study looked at matched synovial fluid samples from ankylosing spondylitis patients. Disease-linked clones were reported to be significantly enriched there.

The CDR3 sequence is 12 residues long. V was shortened by 0 bases and J by 6 bases, with 8 bases between the two germline ends. Germline CDR1 and CDR2: DFQATT and SNEGSKA (reference sequence). TCRdb ran MiXCR on the 5' RACE reads and lists one entry per CDR3 protein. The profile shows approximately 220,000 distinct CDR3 sequences, about 17% of them singletons. This clonotype was counted a few times. What it binds is unknown. The rearrangement links TRBV20-1 to TRBJ1-2; D remains unclear. This TCR derives from a male donor with ankylosing spondylitis. Sequencing was performed on blood, either unsorted or a sorted T cell fraction (not recorded which). In DNA form, the CDR3 reads TGCAGTGCTAGAGATTCGTTGGATGGCTACACCTTC. Translating gives CSARDSLDGYTF.